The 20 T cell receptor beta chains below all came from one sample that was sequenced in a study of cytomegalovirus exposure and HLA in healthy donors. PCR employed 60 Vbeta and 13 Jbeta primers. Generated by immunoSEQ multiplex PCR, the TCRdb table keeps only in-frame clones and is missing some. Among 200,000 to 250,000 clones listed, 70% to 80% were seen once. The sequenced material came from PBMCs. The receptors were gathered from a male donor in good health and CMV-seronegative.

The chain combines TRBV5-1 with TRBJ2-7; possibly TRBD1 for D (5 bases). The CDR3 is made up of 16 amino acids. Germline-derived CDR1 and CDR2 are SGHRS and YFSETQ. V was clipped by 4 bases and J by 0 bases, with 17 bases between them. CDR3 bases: TGCGCCAGCAGCCCTACAGGATCCCATACCTCCTACGAGCAGTACTTC. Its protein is CASSPTGSHTSYEQYF.

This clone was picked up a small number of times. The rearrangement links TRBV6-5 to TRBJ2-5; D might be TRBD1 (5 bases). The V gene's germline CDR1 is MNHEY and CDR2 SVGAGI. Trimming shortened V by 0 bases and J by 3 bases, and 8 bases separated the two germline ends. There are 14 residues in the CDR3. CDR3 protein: CASSYSGQKETQYF. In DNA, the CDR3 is TGTGCCAGCAGTTACTCGGGGCAGAAAGAGACCCAGTACTTC.

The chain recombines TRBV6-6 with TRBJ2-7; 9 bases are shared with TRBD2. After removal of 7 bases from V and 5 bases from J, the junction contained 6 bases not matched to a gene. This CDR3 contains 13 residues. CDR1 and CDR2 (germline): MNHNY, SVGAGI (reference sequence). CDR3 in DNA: TGTGCCAGCAATTTAGCGGGAGCCCACGAGCAGTACTTC. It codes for CASNLAGAHEQYF.

The CDR3, as DNA: TGTGCCAGCAGCTTAAAGGGGCCGACGTGGGACACGTATATCACAGATACGCAGTATTTT. As protein: CASSLKGPTWDTYITDTQYF. The rearrangement uses TRBV7-3 and TRBJ2-3; the D gene is possibly TRBD1 (6 bases). Trimming removed 1 base at V and 2 bases at J, with 25 bases between. The germline gives CDR1 SGHTA, CDR2 FQGTGA. There are 20 residues in the CDR3.

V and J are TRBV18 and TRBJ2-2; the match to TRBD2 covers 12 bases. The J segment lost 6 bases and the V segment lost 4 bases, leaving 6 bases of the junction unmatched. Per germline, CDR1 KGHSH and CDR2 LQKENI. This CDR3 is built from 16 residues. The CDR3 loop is CASSRGLAGIAGELFF. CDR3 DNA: TGTGCCAGCTCACGAGGACTAGCGGGAATTGCCGGGGAGCTGTTTTTT.

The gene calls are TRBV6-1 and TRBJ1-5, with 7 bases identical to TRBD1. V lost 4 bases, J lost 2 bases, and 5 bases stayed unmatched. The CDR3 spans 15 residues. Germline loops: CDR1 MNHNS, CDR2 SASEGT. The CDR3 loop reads CASSAQGTGNQPQHF. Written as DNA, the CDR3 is TGTGCCAGCAGTGCACAGGGGACGGGCAATCAGCCCCAGCATTTT.

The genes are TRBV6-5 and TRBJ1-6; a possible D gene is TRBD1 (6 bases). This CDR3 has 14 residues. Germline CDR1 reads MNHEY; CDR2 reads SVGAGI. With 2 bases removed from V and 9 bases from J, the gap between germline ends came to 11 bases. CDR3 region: CASSYGGGGSPLHF. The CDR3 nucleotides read TGTGCCAGCAGTTACGGGGGCGGAGGTTCACCCCTCCACTTT.

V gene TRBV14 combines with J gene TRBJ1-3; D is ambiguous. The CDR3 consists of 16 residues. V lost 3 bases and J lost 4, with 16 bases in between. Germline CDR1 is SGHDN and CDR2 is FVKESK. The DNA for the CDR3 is TGTGCCAGCAGCCATGAGGGCCCGGTAGGGGGAAACACCATATATTTT. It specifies CASSHEGPVGGNTIYF. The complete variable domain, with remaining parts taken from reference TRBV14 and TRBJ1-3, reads EAGVTQFPSHSVIEKGQTVTLRCDPISGHDNLYWYRRVMGKEIKFLLHFVKESKQDESGMPNNRFLAERTGGTYSTLKVQPAELEDSGVYFCASSHEGPVGGNTIYFGEGSWLTVV.

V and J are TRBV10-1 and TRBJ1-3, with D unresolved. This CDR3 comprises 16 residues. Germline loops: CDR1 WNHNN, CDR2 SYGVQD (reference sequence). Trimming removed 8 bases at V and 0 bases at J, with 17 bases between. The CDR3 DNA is TGCGCCAGCCCCGATCCGGGCGGGAGCTCTGGAAACACCATATATTTT. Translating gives CASPDPGGSSGNTIYF.

The CDR3 region is CASSFSSGTYPYEQYF. CDR3 nucleotide sequence: TGTGCCAGCAGTTTTTCCTCCGGGACTTACCCCTACGAGCAGTACTTC. The chain uses TRBV27 and TRBJ2-7, with TRBD2 as a possible D gene (6 bases). Germline V gives CDR1 MNHEY, CDR2 SMNVEV (reference sequence). Trimming removed 3 bases at V and 2 bases at J, with 17 bases between. The CDR3 is 16 amino acids.

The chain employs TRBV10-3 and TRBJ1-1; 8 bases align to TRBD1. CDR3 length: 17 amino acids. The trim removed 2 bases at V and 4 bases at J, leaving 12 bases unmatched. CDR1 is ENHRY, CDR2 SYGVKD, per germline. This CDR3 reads CAISETDRVGGGTEAFF. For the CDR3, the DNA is TGTGCCATCAGTGAGACGGACAGGGTAGGGGGGGGCACTGAAGCTTTCTTT.

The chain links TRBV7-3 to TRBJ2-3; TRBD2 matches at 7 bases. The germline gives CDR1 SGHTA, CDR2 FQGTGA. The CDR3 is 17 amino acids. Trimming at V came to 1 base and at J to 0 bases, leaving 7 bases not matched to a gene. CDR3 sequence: CASSLIPSGTSTDTQYF. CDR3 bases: TGTGCCAGCAGCTTAATTCCTAGCGGAACTAGCACAGATACGCAGTATTTT. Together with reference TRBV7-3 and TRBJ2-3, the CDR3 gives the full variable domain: GAGVSQTPSNKVTEKGKYVELRCDPISGHTALYWYRQSLGQGPEFLIYFQGTGAADDSGLPNDRFFAVRPEGSVSTLKIQRTERGDSAVYLCASSLIPSGTSTDTQYFGPGTRLTVL.

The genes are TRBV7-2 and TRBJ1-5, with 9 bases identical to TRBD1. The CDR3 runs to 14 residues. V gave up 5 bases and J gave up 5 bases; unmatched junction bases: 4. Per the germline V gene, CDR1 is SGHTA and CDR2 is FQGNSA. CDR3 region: CASSPRTGDQPQHF. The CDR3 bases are TGTGCCAGCAGCCCAAGGACAGGGGATCAGCCCCAGCATTTT.

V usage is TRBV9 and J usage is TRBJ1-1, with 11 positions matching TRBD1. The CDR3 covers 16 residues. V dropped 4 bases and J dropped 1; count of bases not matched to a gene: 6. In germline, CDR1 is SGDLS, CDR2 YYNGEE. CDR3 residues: CASSRGQGVGNTEAFF. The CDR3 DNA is TGTGCCAGCAGCCGGGGACAGGGGGTTGGGAACACTGAAGCTTTCTTT.

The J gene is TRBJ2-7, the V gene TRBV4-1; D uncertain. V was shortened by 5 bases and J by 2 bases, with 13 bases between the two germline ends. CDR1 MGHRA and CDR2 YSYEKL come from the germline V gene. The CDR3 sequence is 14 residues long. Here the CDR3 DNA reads TGCGCCAGCAGCTACAGACAAAAAGCCTACGAGCAGTACTTC. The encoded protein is CASSYRQKAYEQYF.

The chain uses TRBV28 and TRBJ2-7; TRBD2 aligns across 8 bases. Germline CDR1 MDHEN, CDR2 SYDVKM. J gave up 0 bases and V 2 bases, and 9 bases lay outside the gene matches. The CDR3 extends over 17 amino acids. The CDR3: CASSLTASGRGSYEQYF. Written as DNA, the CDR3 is TGTGCCAGCAGTTTAACCGCTAGCGGGCGCGGCTCCTACGAGCAGTACTTC.

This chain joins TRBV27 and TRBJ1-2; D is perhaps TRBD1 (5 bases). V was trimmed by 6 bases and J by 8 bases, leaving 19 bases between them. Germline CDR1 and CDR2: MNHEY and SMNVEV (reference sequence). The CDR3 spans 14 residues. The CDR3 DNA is TGTGCCAGCAGGTCAAGTGGTGGGGCCTTAGGCTACACCTTC. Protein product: CASRSSGGALGYTF.

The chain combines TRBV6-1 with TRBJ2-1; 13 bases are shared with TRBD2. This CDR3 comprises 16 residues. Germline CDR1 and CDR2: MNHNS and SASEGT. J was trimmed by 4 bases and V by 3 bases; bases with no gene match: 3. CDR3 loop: CASSEGLAGRYNEQFF. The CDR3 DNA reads TGTGCCAGCAGTGAGGGACTAGCGGGGAGATACAATGAGCAGTTCTTC.

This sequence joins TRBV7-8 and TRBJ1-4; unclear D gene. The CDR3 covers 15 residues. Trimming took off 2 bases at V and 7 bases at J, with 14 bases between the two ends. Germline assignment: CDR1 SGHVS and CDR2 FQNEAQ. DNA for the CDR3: TGTGCCAGCAGCTTAACGCGGGGATTCGGTGAAAAACTGTTTTTT. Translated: CASSLTRGFGEKLFF. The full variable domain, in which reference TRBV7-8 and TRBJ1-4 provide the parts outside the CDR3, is GAGVSQSPRYKVAKRGQDVALRCDPISGHVSLFWYQQALGQGPEFLTYFQNEAQLDKSGLPSDRFFAERPEGSVSTLKIQRTQQEDSAVYLCASSLTRGFGEKLFFGSGTQLSVL.

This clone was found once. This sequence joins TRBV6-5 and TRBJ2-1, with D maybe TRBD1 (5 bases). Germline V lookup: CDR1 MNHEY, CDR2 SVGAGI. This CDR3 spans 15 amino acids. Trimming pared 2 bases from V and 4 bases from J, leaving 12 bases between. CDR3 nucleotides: TGTGCCAGCAGTTACCTCCCTCAGGGATACAATGAGCAGTTCTTC. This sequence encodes CASSYLPQGYNEQFF.